This T cell receptor beta chain emerged from a study of OX40 agonist ivuxolimab in advanced cancers. On the study more broadly: A history of anti-PD-1, anti-PD-L1 or anti-CTLA-4 therapy was acceptable, and approximately 41% had some.

A remark on this clone: Its specificity is unknown.

This CDR3 region has 15 residues. CDR1 is SNHLY, CDR2 FYNNEI, per germline. V was trimmed by 1 base and J by 5 bases, leaving 9 bases between them. General study results and limits: By week 6 at 0.1 to 3.0 mg/kg, blood CD4+ and CD8+ T cells had expanded clonally.

Measured with immunoSEQ multiplex PCR; TCRdb has only the in-frame clones, and not every one. The table has under 8,500 clones, more than 70% seen once; the top ten hold 15% to 20%. This chain uses TRBV2 with TRBJ1-6; D gene ambiguous. The TCR sequence derives from an adult with an advanced solid tumor such as melanoma, head and neck, liver or kidney cancer. This specimen consisted of CD4+ or CD8+ T cells sorted from blood, obtained in a trial of the OX40 agonist ivuxolimab. CDR3 in amino acids: CASSEGRFNNSPLHF. CDR3 nucleotide sequence: TGTGCCAGCAGTGAAGGCAGGTTTAATAATTCACCCCTCCACTTT.